This T cell receptor beta chain was sequenced for a study of technical replicates of blood from several donors. V was pared by 3 bases and J by 0 bases, with 3 bases of the junction left unmatched. Germline lookup yields CDR1 MGHRA and CDR2 YSYEKL. This CDR3 contains 16 residues. Sequenced by immunoSEQ multiplex PCR; TCRdb stores in-frame clones only, minus some. The sample comprises around 97,000 clones, about 95% of which are singletons, and less than 0.35% rests with the top ten. Sequencing used T cells isolated from PBMCs. This receptor was identified in a human donor in good health. The rearrangement links TRBV4-1 to TRBJ2-3; 10 bases map to TRBD2. CDR3 DNA: TGCGCCAGCAGCCAGAATAGCGGGAGGAGCACAGATACGCAGTATTTT. Translation: CASSQNSGRSTDTQYF.